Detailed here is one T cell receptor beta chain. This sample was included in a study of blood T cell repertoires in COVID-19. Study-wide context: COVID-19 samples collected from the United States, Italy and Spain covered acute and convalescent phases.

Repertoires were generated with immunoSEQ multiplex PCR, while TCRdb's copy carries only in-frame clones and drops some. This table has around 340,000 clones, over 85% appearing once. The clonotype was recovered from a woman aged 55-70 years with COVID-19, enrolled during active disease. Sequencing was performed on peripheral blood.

This CDR3 reads CAWSRKGALQPQHF. CDR3 nucleotide sequence: TGTGCCTGGAGTCGTAAGGGGGCCCTCCAGCCCCAGCATTTT. The gene calls are TRBV30 and TRBJ1-5, with 7 bases that match TRBD1. J gave up 7 bases and V 2 bases, and 8 bases lay outside the gene matches. CDR1 and CDR2 from the germline V gene are GTSNPN and SVGIG (reference sequence). The CDR3 contains 14 residues.